A single sample gave rise to the 17 T cell receptor beta chains below, sequenced in a study of T-cell memory formation after mild COVID-19. MiXCR, applied by TCRdb to the 5' RACE reads, yields one record per CDR3 protein. The sample yields approximately 300,000 distinct CDR3 sequences, roughly 8.2% seen once. Sequencing was performed on PBMCs or a T cell subset sorted from them (not recorded which). Every receptor here comes from a man aged 18 to 29 who had mild COVID-19 (a few samples of this study predate the infection). Cell type and time point are not known.

This clonotype appeared a few times. CDR3 sequence: CASSWSGTRNSPLHF. The CDR3 bases are TGTGCCAGCAGCTGGTCCGGGACACGGAATTCACCCCTCCACTTT. The gene calls are TRBV7-9 and TRBJ1-6; TRBD1 is a possible D gene (6 bases). Germline V gene lookup returns CDR1 SEHNR and CDR2 FQNEAQ (reference sequence). Trimming removed 4 bases from V and 7 bases from J, with 14 bases in between. The CDR3 length is 15 residues.

J is TRBJ2-7 and V is TRBV5-6; D might be TRBD1 (6 bases). This CDR3 comprises 13 residues. Germline V gives CDR1 SGHDT, CDR2 YYEEEE. The ends were cut back, 5 bases at V and 5 bases at J, with 14 bases in the middle. CDR3: CASRFGQSNEQYF. CDR3 coding DNA: TGTGCCAGCAGGTTTGGACAGAGCAACGAGCAGTACTTC.

V and J are TRBV7-3 and TRBJ2-3; 7 positions match TRBD1. The CDR3 runs 15 residues. With 5 bases clipped from V and 5 bases from J, the junction kept 10 bases outside the gene matches. The germline gives CDR1 SGHTA, CDR2 FQGTGA. The CDR3 is CASSLRQGGIDTQYF. CDR3 in DNA: TGTGCCAGCAGCCTGCGACAGGGTGGAATAGATACGCAGTATTTT.

This clonotype was picked up many times. The chain links TRBV7-2 to TRBJ1-5, with D unresolved. Trimming removed 2 bases at V and 3 bases at J, with 14 bases between. Looked up from germline, CDR1 is SGHTA and CDR2 is FQGNSA. The length of the CDR3 is 16 residues. The CDR3, as DNA: TGTGCCAGCAGCTTACGGGCTACGGGCGACAATCAGCCCCAGCATTTT. As protein: CASSLRATGDNQPQHF. Variable domain in full (rest from reference TRBV7-2 and TRBJ1-5): GAGVSQSPSNKVTEKGKDVELRCDPISGHTALYWYRQSLGQGLEFLIYFQGNSAPDKSGLPSDRFSAERTGGSVSTLTIQRTQQEDSAVYLCASSLRATGDNQPQHFGDGTRLSIL.

This clonotype has ten or more counts. The genes are TRBV4-2 and TRBJ2-4; 9 bases agree with TRBD2. This CDR3 contains 17 residues. V was pared by 3 bases and J by 9 bases, with 15 bases of the junction left unmatched. CDR1 LGHNA and CDR2 YNFKEQ come from the germline V gene. This CDR3 reads CASSQDLHSGGESIQYF. CDR3 nucleotides: TGTGCCAGCAGCCAGGACCTACATAGCGGGGGAGAAAGCATTCAGTACTTC.

This clonotype was observed a handful of times. This chain links TRBV27 with TRBJ1-1; D is undetermined. Germline CDR1 reads MNHEY; CDR2 reads SMNVEV (reference sequence). The V end was cut by 2 bases, the J end by 3 bases, with 7 bases between. CDR3 length equals 13 residues. The CDR3 loop is CASSLRGDTEAFF. CDR3 in DNA: TGTGCCAGCAGTTTACGGGGAGACACTGAAGCTTTCTTT.

This clonotype has just a few counts. V and J are TRBV27 and TRBJ1-1; tentatively, D is TRBD1 (6 bases). Germline CDR1 is MNHEY and CDR2 is SMNVEV (reference sequence). The CDR3 is made up of 16 amino acids. V lost 4 bases and J 2 bases, leaving 17 bases between the germline ends. In DNA form, the CDR3 reads TGTGCCAGCAGTTGGACAGCCCAGGGCTTTAACACTGAAGCTTTCTTT. This sequence encodes CASSWTAQGFNTEAFF.

The chain combines TRBV11-2 with TRBJ2-7; no definite D call. CDR3 length: 13 residues. Germline V gene data show CDR1 as SGHAT and CDR2 as FQNNGV. V gave up 2 bases and J gave up 3 bases, with 8 bases separating them. This CDR3 is CASSLSRFYEQYV. The CDR3 DNA follows: TGTGCCAGCAGCTTATCCCGGTTCTACGAGCAGTACGTC.

This clonotype was counted only a few times. The rearrangement links TRBV7-2 to TRBJ2-1; the D call may be TRBD1 or TRBD2 (6 bases each). Trimming stripped 1 base from V and 2 bases from J, with 12 bases between. CDR1 and CDR2 (germline): SGHTA, FQGNSA. The CDR3 length is 16 residues. The CDR3 sequence: CASSLGPGGPYNEQFF. The CDR3 nucleotides are TGTGCCAGCAGCTTAGGTCCCGGGGGCCCCTACAATGAGCAGTTCTTC.

V is TRBV7-9 and J is TRBJ1-1, with 7 positions matching TRBD1. J gave up 3 bases and V 3 bases, and 7 bases lay outside the gene matches. Germline V lookup: CDR1 SEHNR, CDR2 FQNEAQ (reference sequence). This CDR3 region has 15 residues. CDR3 coding DNA: TGTGCCAGCAGCTTGAGACAGGGCGGGGACACTGAAGCTTTCTTT. Protein: CASSLRQGGDTEAFF.

A few counts support this clonotype. The rearrangement joins TRBV27 to TRBJ2-7; no definite D call. Trimming pared 3 bases from V and 4 bases from J, leaving 4 bases between. This CDR3 comprises 11 residues. Germline V gene lookup returns CDR1 MNHEY and CDR2 SMNVEV (reference sequence). The chain's CDR3 is CASSLEYEQYV. The CDR3 DNA reads TGTGCCAGCAGTTTGGAATACGAGCAGTACGTC.

This clonotype was picked up a small number of times. The rearrangement uses TRBV5-1 and TRBJ1-1; no reliable D call. In germline, CDR1 is SGHRS, CDR2 YFSETQ. Trimming took off 4 bases at V and 3 bases at J, with 16 bases between the two ends. The CDR3 contains 15 residues. The CDR3 DNA sequence: TGCGCCAGCAGCGCATCATTCGTGGTAGACACTGAAGCTTTCTTT. Translation: CASSASFVVDTEAFF.

This chain links TRBV20-1 with TRBJ1-4; TRBD1 might be the D (6 bases). The length of the CDR3 is 14 residues. Germline CDR1 and CDR2: DFQATT and SNEGSKA (reference sequence). Trimming took off 0 bases at V and 13 bases at J, with 18 bases between the two ends. The CDR3 spells CSARDRREGVGLFF. CDR3 nucleotides: TGCAGTGCTAGAGATAGGAGGGAGGGGGTCGGACTGTTTTTT.

V and J are TRBV6-5 and TRBJ2-7; D is unresolved. The germline V and J ends were trimmed by 2 bases and 5 bases, with 10 bases remaining between them. Germline V gene data show CDR1 as MNHEY and CDR2 as SVGAGI. The CDR3 contains 13 residues. CDR3 sequence (DNA): TGTGCCAGCAGTTACCGTGGACCGGACGAGCAGTACTTC. It encodes CASSYRGPDEQYF.

This clonotype appeared many times. The V gene is TRBV5-1, the J gene TRBJ2-3; 11 bases are shared with TRBD1. CDR3 length: 16 amino acids. In germline, CDR1 is SGHRS, CDR2 YFSETQ. V shed 3 bases and J 4 bases; nucleotides not matched to a gene: 7. The CDR3 region is CASSYGQGASADTQYF. The CDR3 DNA follows: TGCGCCAGCAGCTATGGACAGGGGGCGAGCGCAGATACGCAGTATTTT.

This clonotype was counted a few times. V gene TRBV6-2 or TRBV6-3 combines with J gene TRBJ2-1; tentative D call: TRBD2 (5 bases). V was pared by 4 bases and J by 8 bases, with 6 bases between. Germline V gene sequence: CDR1 MNHEY, CDR2 SVGEGT. This CDR3 spans 11 amino acids. The chain's CDR3 is CASSFSDEQFF. The DNA for the CDR3 is TGTGCCAGCAGTTTTAGCGATGAGCAGTTCTTC.

This clonotype occurred many times. This chain links TRBV28 with TRBJ1-5, with no clear D. The V end was cut by 6 bases, the J end by 0 bases, with 6 bases between. This CDR3 has 13 residues. CDR1 is MDHEN, CDR2 SYDVKM, per germline. CDR3 coding DNA: TGTGCCAGCAGCTCGGATAGCAATCAGCCCCAGCATTTT. This gives the protein CASSSDSNQPQHF. Filled out from reference TRBV28 and TRBJ1-5, the complete variable domain reads DVKVTQSSRYLVKRTGEKVFLECVQDMDHENMFWYRQDPGLGLRLIYFSYDVKMKEKGDIPEGYSVSREKKERFSLILESASTNQTSMYLCASSSDSNQPQHFGDGTRLSIL.